This T cell receptor (beta chain) was profiled in a study of cytomegalovirus exposure and HLA in healthy donors. In its sample, this clone was seen once. Its specificity is not known. The PCR made use of 60 Vbeta and 13 Jbeta primers. Profiling relied on immunoSEQ multiplex PCR, and the TCRdb table lists in-frame clones only, not all of them. In the table there are around 150,000 clones, around 76% of which are singletons. Germline CDR1 SNHLY, CDR2 FYNNEI. The CDR3 is 14 residues long. V was clipped by 6 bases and J by 7 bases; unmatched bases: 8. General study points: Most observed TCR sequences were rare, whereas some public TCRs were detected in many donors. In a later analysis, across HLA loci, associated TCR counts were highest for DRB1, lowest for HLA-C. Researchers reportedly found TCR beta sequences accurately predicted most subjects' HLA-A and HLA-B alleles.

The rearrangement joins TRBV2 to TRBJ1-4; 7 nucleotides line up with TRBD1. The source material was PBMCs. This receptor was taken from a man aged 18 to 30 in good health and CMV-seronegative. CDR3 protein: CASSEGTVGEKLFF. In DNA form, the CDR3 reads TGTGCCAGCAGCGAGGGGACAGTTGGTGAAAAACTGTTTTTT. The full variable domain, with the rest looked up from reference TRBV2 and TRBJ1-4, is EPEVTQTPSHQVTQMGQEVILRCVPISNHLYFYWYRQILGQKVEFLVSFYNNEISEKSEIFDDQFSVERPDGSNFTLKIRSTKLEDSAMYFCASSEGTVGEKLFFGSGTQLSVL.